This section outlines one T cell receptor beta chain sequence together with its context. No antigen is known for it. The repertoire was sequenced with immunoSEQ multiplex PCR; TCRdb's copy has only in-frame clones and lacks some. The sample shows some 340,000 clones, over 80% of them seen only once. This sample is part of a study of Ad26.COV2.S vaccination and SARS-CoV-2 variants. CDR1 and CDR2 (germline): MDHEN, SYDVKM. The CDR3 extends over 15 amino acids. Trimming cost V 6 bases and J 3 bases; bases outside gene matches: 6. Findings and limits, study-wide: Post-vaccination breadth of spike-specific CD8+ and CD4+ T cell responses was reportedly substantial.

Stated treatment: around 19 received Ad26.COV2.S at low or high dose, single or two shots; about 5 received placebo; per-sample allocation not given. The investigators took samples on day 63 after the first vaccine or placebo injection. The gene calls are TRBV28 and TRBJ2-2; 8 positions match TRBD1. This clonotype was obtained from a person between 18 and 60 years old who received the Ad26.COV2.S COVID-19 vaccine or a placebo. Sequencing was performed on peripheral blood, taken in a trial of Ad26.COV2.S vaccine versus placebo. The CDR3 sequence is CASSPVDRDTGELFF. In nucleotides, the CDR3 is TGTGCCAGCAGCCCCGTGGACAGGGACACCGGGGAGCTGTTTTTT.